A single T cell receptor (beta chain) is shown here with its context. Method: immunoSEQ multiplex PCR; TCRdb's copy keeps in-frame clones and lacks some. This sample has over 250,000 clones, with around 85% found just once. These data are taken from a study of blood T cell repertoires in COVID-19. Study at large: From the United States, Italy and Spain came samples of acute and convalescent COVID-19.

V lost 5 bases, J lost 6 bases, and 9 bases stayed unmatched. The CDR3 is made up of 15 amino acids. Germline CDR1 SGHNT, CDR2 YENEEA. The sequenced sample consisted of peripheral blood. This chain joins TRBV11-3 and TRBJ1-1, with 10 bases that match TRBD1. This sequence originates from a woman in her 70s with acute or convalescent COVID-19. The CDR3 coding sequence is TGTGCCAGCAGCGCCCGCGGGACAGGGGTTGCTGAAGCTTTCTTT. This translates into CASSARGTGVAEAFF. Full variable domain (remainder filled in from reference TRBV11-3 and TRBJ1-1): EAGVVQSPRYKIIEKKQPVAFWCNPISGHNTLYWYLQNLGQGPELLIRYENEEAVDDSQLPKDRFSAERLKGVDSTLKIQPAELGDSAVYLCASSARGTGVAEAFFGQGTRLTVV.